This T cell receptor beta chain is drawn from a study of blood T cell repertoires in COVID-19. In the study overall: Collection of acute and convalescent COVID-19 samples took place in the United States, Italy and Spain. PBMCs, B-cell-depleted T cells, or T cells provided the cDNA or gDNA that made up the material.

The sample holds one count of this clone. As handled by the study authors: Researchers report that nucleated cell counts were estimated from reference gene primer amplification. The protocol was immunoSEQ multiplex PCR, while the TCRdb copy is restricted to in-frame clones and leaves out a portion. V and J calls and clone size come straight from that table; D and trimming were deduced from the DNA. The profile shows tens of thousands of clones, about 88% of them singletons. Trimming removed 0 bases at V and 4 bases at J, with 6 bases between. Germline CDR1 is MGHRA and CDR2 is YSYEKL. CDR3 size: 14 residues.

This clonotype was obtained from a human donor in a cohort sampled during active COVID-19. The sequenced sample consisted of peripheral blood. The V call is TRBV4-1, the J call TRBJ1-4; no reliable D call. The CDR3 region is CASSQDEDNEKLFF. CDR3 nucleotides: TGCGCCAGCAGCCAAGATGAGGATAATGAAAAACTGTTTTTT.